The entry below gives a single TCR beta chain sequence along with its context. Original processing notes: Amplification of reference gene primers provided the estimated nucleated cell counts. Sequencing used immunoSEQ multiplex PCR; TCRdb keeps in-frame clones, though not all of them. The V and J calls and clone size are taken from that table; D and trimming were inferred from the DNA. The table records 300,000 to 450,000 clones, more than 75% of them present only once. The sample comes from a study of blood T cell repertoires in COVID-19. CDR1 and CDR2 from the germline V gene are LGHNA and YNFKEQ. CDR3 length: 16 amino acids. V shed 0 bases, J shed 9 bases, and the junction held 8 bases outside the gene matches.

The V and J genes are TRBV4-2 and TRBJ1-6, with 7 bases that match TRBD1. Sequencing input: PBMCs or T cells enriched from blood (not recorded which). This TCR derives from a woman between 18 and 29 years old who had recovered from COVID-19. The CDR3 bases are TGTGCCAGCAGCCAAGATCTTGAGGGGGCTGGTTCACCCCTCCACTTT. Translated: CASSQDLEGAGSPLHF.